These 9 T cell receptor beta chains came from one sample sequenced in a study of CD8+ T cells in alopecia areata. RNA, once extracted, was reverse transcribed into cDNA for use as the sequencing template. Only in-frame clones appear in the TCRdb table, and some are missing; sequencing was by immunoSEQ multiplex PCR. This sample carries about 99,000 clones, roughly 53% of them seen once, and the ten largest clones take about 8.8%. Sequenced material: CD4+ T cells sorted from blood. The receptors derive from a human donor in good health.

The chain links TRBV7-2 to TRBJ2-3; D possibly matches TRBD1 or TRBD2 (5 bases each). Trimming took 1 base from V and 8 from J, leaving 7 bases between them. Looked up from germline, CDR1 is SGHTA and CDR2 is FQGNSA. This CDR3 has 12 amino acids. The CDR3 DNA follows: TGTGCCAGCAGCTTAGGGGGGATTACGCAGTATTTT. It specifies CASSLGGITQYF.

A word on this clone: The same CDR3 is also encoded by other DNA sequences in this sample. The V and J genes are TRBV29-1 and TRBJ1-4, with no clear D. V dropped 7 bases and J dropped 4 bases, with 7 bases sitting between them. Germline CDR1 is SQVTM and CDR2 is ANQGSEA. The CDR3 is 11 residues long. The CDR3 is CSGRYNEKLFF. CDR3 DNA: TGCAGCGGGAGATATAATGAAAAACTGTTTTTT.

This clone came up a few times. This chain's CDR3 is CASRNSGSSYEQYF. DNA for the CDR3: TGTGCCAGCAGGAATAGCGGGAGCTCCTACGAGCAGTACTTC. This chain connects TRBV6-5 to TRBJ2-7; 9 bases map to TRBD2. Germline-derived CDR1 and CDR2 are MNHEY and SVGAGI. The CDR3 has 14 residues. The V segment lost 6 bases and the J segment 0 bases; nucleotides outside the gene matches: 3.

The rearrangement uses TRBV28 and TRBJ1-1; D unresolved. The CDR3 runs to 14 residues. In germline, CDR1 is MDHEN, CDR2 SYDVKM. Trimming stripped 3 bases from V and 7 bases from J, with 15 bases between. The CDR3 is CASSFLTGSSEAFF. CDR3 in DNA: TGTGCCAGCAGTTTTCTGACGGGGAGTAGTGAAGCTTTCTTT.

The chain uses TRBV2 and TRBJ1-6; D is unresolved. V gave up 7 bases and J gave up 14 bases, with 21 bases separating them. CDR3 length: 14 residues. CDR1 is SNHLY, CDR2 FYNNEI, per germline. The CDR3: CASTKTPLPWALHF. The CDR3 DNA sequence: TGTGCCAGCACCAAAACGCCCCTCCCGTGGGCCCTCCACTTT.

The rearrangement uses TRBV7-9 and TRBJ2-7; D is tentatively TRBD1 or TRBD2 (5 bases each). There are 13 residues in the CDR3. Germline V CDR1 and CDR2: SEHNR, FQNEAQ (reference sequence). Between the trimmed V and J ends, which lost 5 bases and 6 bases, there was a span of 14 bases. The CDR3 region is CASSGSVRGEQYF. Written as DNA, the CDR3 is TGTGCCAGCAGCGGTAGCGTTAGGGGCGAGCAGTACTTC.

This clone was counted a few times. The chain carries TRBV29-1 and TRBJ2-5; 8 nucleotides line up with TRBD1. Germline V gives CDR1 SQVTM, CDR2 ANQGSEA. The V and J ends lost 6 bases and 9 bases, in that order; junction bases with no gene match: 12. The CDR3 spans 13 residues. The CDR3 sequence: CSVTTGVLMAQYF. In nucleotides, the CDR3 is TGCAGCGTCACGACAGGGGTATTGATGGCCCAGTACTTC.

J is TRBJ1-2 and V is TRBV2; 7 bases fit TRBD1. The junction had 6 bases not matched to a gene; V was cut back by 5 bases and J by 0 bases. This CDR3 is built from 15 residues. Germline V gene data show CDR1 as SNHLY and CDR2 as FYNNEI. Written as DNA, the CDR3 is TGTGCCAGCAGTCCAGAGGGACAGTCTAACTATGGCTACACCTTC. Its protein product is CASSPEGQSNYGYTF.

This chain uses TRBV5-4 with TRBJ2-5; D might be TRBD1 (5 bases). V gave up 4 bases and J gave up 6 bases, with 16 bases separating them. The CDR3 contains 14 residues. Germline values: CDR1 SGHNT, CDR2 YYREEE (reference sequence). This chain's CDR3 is CASSPPWGPQTQYF. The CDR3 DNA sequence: TGTGCCAGCAGCCCCCCGTGGGGCCCGCAGACCCAGTACTTC.